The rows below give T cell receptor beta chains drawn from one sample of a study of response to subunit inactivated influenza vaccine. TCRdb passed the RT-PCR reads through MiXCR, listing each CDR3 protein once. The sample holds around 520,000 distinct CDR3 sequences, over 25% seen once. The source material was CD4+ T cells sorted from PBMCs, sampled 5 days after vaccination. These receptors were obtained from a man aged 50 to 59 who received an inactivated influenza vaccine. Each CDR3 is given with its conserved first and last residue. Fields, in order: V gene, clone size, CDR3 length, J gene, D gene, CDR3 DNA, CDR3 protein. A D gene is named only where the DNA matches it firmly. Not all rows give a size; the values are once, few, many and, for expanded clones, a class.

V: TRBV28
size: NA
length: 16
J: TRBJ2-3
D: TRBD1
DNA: TGTGCCAGCAGTTTCCAGACAGGGAAAGTCACAGATACGCAGTATTTT
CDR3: CASSFQTGKVTDTQYF

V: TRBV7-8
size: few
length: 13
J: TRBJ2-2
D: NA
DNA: TGTGCCAGCAGCTTAATGCAGTCCGGGGAGCTGTTTTTT
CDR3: CASSLMQSGELFF

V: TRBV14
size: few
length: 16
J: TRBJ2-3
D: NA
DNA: TGTGCCAGCAGCCAAGAAATGGGGCAGCTCACAGATACGCAGTATTTT
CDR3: CASSQEMGQLTDTQYF

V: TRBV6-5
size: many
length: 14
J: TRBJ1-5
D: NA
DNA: TGTGCCAGCAGTTACTATACGGTCCGACAGCCCCAGCATTTT
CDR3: CASSYYTVRQPQHF

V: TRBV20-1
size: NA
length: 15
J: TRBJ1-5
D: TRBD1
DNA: TGCAGTGCTAGAGATCGTAGAACAGGGGATCAGCCCCAGCATTTT
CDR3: CSARDRRTGDQPQHF

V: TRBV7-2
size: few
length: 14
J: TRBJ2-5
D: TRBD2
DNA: TGTGCCAGCAGCGGAAGCGGGGGACAAGAGACCCAGTACTTC
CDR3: CASSGSGGQETQYF

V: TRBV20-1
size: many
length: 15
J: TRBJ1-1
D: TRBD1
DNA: TGCAGTGCTAGTCAAACCTCCGGGACAGGGACTGAAGCTTTCTTT
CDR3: CSASQTSGTGTEAFF

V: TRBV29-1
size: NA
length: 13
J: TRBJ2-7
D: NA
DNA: TGCAGCGTTGGCCTCAGGGGAGGGTGGGAGCAGTACTTC
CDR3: CSVGLRGGWEQYF

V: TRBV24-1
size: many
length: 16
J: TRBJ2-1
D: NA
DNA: TGTGCCACCAGTGATCCCGGGAGGAGGGGGTACAATGAGCAGTTCTTC
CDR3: CATSDPGRRGYNEQFF

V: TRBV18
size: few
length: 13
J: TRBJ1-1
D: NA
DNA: TGTGCCAGCTCACTCACTGGCCTAGATGGAGCTTTCTTT
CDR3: CASSLTGLDGAFF

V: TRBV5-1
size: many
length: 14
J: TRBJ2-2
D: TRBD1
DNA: TGCGCCAGCAGCTACGGACAGGGCGCCGGGGAGCTGTTTTTT
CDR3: CASSYGQGAGELFF

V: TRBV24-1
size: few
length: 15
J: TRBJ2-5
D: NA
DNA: TGTGCCACCAGTGATAGGGGCCCCGGGGAGGAGACCCAGTACTTC
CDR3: CATSDRGPGEETQYF

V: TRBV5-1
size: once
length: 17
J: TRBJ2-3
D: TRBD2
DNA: TGCGCCAGCAGCTTGGCCCGAGCGGGGGGGCCTGGAGATACGCAGTATTTT
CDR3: CASSLARAGGPGDTQYF

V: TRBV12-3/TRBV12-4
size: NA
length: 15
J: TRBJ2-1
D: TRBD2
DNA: TGTGCCAGCACGGGGGGAGCGGGTTCCTACAATGAGCAGTTCTTC
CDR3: CASTGGAGSYNEQFF

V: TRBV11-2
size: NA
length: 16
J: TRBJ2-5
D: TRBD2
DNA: TGTGCCAGCAGCTTAAGAGCTAGCGGACTCCAAGAGACCCAGTACTTC
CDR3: CASSLRASGLQETQYF

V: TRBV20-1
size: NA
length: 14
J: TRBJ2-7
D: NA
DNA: TGCAGTGCTACCGGTTTGAGGGGCCCCTACGAGCAGTACTTC
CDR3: CSATGLRGPYEQYF

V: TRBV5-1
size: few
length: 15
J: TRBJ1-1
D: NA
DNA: TGCGCCAGCAGCTTGGGTCAGACACTGAACACTGAAGCTTTCTTT
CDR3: CASSLGQTLNTEAFF

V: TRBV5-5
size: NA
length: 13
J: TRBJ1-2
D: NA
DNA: TGTGCCAGCAGCTTATCCAGGAGTTATGGCTACACCTTC
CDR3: CASSLSRSYGYTF

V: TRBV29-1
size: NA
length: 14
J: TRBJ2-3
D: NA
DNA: TGCAGCGGGGAGGGGGGGTCCCGCGGCGATACGCAGTATTTT
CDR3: CSGEGGSRGDTQYF

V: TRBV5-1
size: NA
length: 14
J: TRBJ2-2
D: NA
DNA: TGCGCCAGCAGCTTGGGGACGGAAGGCGGGGAGCTGTTTTTT
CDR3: CASSLGTEGGELFF

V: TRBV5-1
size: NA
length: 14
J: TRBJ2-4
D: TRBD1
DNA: TGCGCCAGCAGCAGGGACGGACAGGTTGACATTCAGTACTTC
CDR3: CASSRDGQVDIQYF